One and the same sample provided the 19 T cell receptor beta chains below, sequenced in a study of cytomegalovirus exposure and HLA in healthy donors. Primers included in the PCR were 60 Vbeta and 13 Jbeta primers. Assay: immunoSEQ multiplex PCR; the TCRdb copy retains only in-frame clones and omits some. The sample consists of some 140,000 clones, around 79% of them appearing once. What was sequenced was PBMCs. The receptor source for this set is a woman aged 45-60 years in good health and CMV-seropositive.

This clone has just one count. The chain joins TRBV15 to TRBJ2-3; 9 bases are a match to TRBD2. Germline lookup yields CDR1 LNHNV and CDR2 YYDKDF (reference sequence). The CDR3 is made up of 18 amino acids. The V gene end was trimmed by 0 bases and the J gene end by 6 bases; junction bases not matched to a gene: 13. The CDR3 bases are TGTGCCACCAGCAGAGAACCCCCGTCTAGCGGGGCATATGATACGCAGTATTTT. This encodes CATSREPPSSGAYDTQYF. The entire variable domain, with the rest obtained from reference TRBV15 and TRBJ2-3, is as follows: DAMVIQNPRYQVTQFGKPVTLSCSQTLNHNVMYWYQQKSSQAPKLLFHYYDKDFNNEADTPDNFQSRRPNTSFCFLDIRSPGLGDTAMYLCATSREPPSSGAYDTQYFGPGTRLTVL.

The chain employs TRBV25-1 and TRBJ1-4, with TRBD1 identical over 7 bases. J lost 7 bases, V lost 5 bases, and 10 bases had no gene match. Germline loops: CDR1 MGHDK, CDR2 SYGVNS. This CDR3 contains 15 residues. CDR3 amino acids: CASSPRGQLGEKLFF. The DNA of the CDR3 is TGTGCCAGCAGTCCAAGGGGACAGTTGGGTGAAAAACTGTTTTTT. Using reference TRBV25-1 and TRBJ1-4 for the parts outside the CDR3, the full variable domain is EADIYQTPRYLVIGTGKKITLECSQTMGHDKMYWYQQDPGMELHLIHYSYGVNSTEKGDLSSESTVSRIRTEHFPLTLESARPSHTSQYLCASSPRGQLGEKLFFGSGTQLSVL.

The count of this clone is one. The gene calls are TRBV5-4 and TRBJ1-3; a weak D match, TRBD1 (5 bases). Trimming cost V 2 bases and J 4 bases, with 10 bases left between them. In germline, CDR1 is SGHNT, CDR2 YYREEE (reference sequence). CDR3 length equals 14 residues. In nucleotides, the CDR3 is TGTGCCAGCAGCTTAGGAGGGACCGGAAACACCATATATTTT. Encoded protein: CASSLGGTGNTIYF.

J is TRBJ2-7 and V is TRBV19; 9 nucleotides agree with TRBD2. Per germline, CDR1 LNHDA and CDR2 SQIVND (reference sequence). The CDR3 sequence is 15 residues long. V lost 4 bases to trimming and J lost 3 bases; unmatched junction nucleotides: 7. The DNA of the CDR3 is TGTGCCAGTAGTACGGTAGCGGGGGACGACTACGAGCAGTACTTC. Translated: CASSTVAGDDYEQYF.

The chain joins TRBV28 to TRBJ2-1; no firm D call. Germline V CDR1 and CDR2: MDHEN, SYDVKM. The germline V and J ends were trimmed by 9 bases and 8 bases, with 5 bases remaining between them. There are 9 residues in the CDR3. In DNA, the CDR3 is TGTGCCAGTGGCTATGAGCAGTTCTTC. Protein sequence: CASGYEQFF.

This chain links TRBV7-2 with TRBJ2-1; D possibly corresponds to TRBD1 (6 bases). CDR1 is SGHTA and CDR2 is FQGNSA in the germline V gene. V gave up 3 bases and J gave up 3 bases, with 12 bases separating them. The CDR3 contains 15 residues. The CDR3 region is CASSFRQDYYNEQFF. The CDR3 DNA reads TGTGCCAGCAGCTTTCGACAGGATTACTACAATGAGCAGTTCTTC.

The J gene is TRBJ1-6, the V gene TRBV6-1; maybe TRBD1 (6 bases). Trimming stripped 6 bases from V and 6 bases from J, with 9 bases between. Germline V lookup: CDR1 MNHNS, CDR2 SASEGT. This CDR3 is built from 13 residues. CDR3 in DNA: TGTGCCAGCAGGGACAGCCCTAATTCACCCCTCCACTTT. Residues: CASRDSPNSPLHF.

The chain recombines TRBV7-9 with TRBJ1-5; TRBD1 matches 7 bases. This CDR3 spans 15 amino acids. In germline, CDR1 is SEHNR, CDR2 FQNEAQ (reference sequence). J was trimmed by 3 bases and V by 5 bases; bases with no gene match: 7. DNA of the CDR3: TGTGCCAGCAGCCTTACAGGGGCGATCAATCAGCCCCAGCATTTT. Protein sequence: CASSLTGAINQPQHF. The entire variable domain, with the rest obtained from reference TRBV7-9 and TRBJ1-5, is as follows: DTGVSQNPRHKITKRGQNVTFRCDPISEHNRLYWYRQTLGQGPEFLTYFQNEAQLEKSRLLSDRFSAERPKGSFSTLEIQRTEQGDSAMYLCASSLTGAINQPQHFGDGTRLSIL.

This sequence joins TRBV11-3 and TRBJ2-7; 8 bases map to TRBD1. The CDR3 is 16 amino acids. Germline V gene lookup returns CDR1 SGHNT and CDR2 YENEEA. Trimming took 0 bases from V and 3 from J; bases not matched to a gene: 7. CDR3 residues: CASSLDGQGRVYEQYF. In DNA, the CDR3 is TGTGCCAGCAGCTTAGATGGACAGGGACGGGTCTACGAGCAGTACTTC.

The chain has TRBV5-1 and TRBJ1-1, with D possibly being TRBD1 (5 bases). CDR3 length equals 15 residues. Germline V gene data show CDR1 as SGHRS and CDR2 as YFSETQ. Between the trimmed V and J ends, which lost 0 bases and 4 bases, there was a span of 13 bases. CDR3 residues: CASSLDGGISTEAFF. The CDR3 DNA reads TGCGCCAGCAGCTTGGACGGGGGGATAAGCACTGAAGCTTTCTTT.

The rearrangement links TRBV6-5 to TRBJ1-4, with TRBD1 identical over 8 bases. Germline CDR1 is MNHEY and CDR2 is SVGAGI. CDR3 length equals 14 residues. With 6 bases clipped from V and 8 bases from J, the junction kept 8 bases outside the gene matches. CDR3 sequence: CASRRGQGGEKLFF. CDR3 nucleotide sequence: TGTGCCAGCAGGCGTGGACAGGGAGGAGAAAAACTGTTTTTT.

The chain employs TRBV5-1 and TRBJ2-5, with a tentative D call TRBD1 (6 bases). V shed 2 bases and J shed 5 bases, with 10 bases lying between them. CDR1 is SGHRS, CDR2 YFSETQ, per germline. The CDR3 loop spans 13 amino acids. CDR3 loop: CASSFTGPETQYF. The CDR3 DNA follows: TGCGCCAGCAGCTTTACAGGGCCGGAGACCCAGTACTTC.

The chain is built from TRBV7-2 and TRBJ2-7; D may be TRBD1 (6 bases). The CDR3 totals 14 residues. Germline loops: CDR1 SGHTA, CDR2 FQGNSA. Trimming shortened V by 1 base and J by 5 bases, and 12 bases separated the two germline ends. CDR3 coding DNA: TGTGCCAGCAGCTTAGATCTGGGGGCTGACGAGCAGTACTTC. Translated, it gives CASSLDLGADEQYF. Full variable domain (missing parts from reference TRBV7-2 and TRBJ2-7): GAGVSQSPSNKVTEKGKDVELRCDPISGHTALYWYRQSLGQGLEFLIYFQGNSAPDKSGLPSDRFSAERTGGSVSTLTIQRTQQEDSAVYLCASSLDLGADEQYFGPGTRLTVT.

The chain is built from TRBV11-3 and TRBJ2-7, with a tentative D call TRBD2 (6 bases). The CDR3 runs 14 residues. Per the germline V gene, CDR1 is SGHNT and CDR2 is YENEEA. The V and J ends lost 11 bases and 0 bases respectively, with 17 bases between them. The CDR3 spells CAGSGEPSSYEQYF. CDR3 sequence (DNA): TGTGCCGGCTCGGGGGAGCCTAGCTCCTACGAGCAGTACTTC.

The rearrangement joins TRBV5-1 to TRBJ2-3; 11 positions match TRBD2. The CDR3 contains 16 residues. With 3 bases clipped from V and 1 base from J, the junction kept 4 bases outside the gene matches. CDR1 and CDR2 from the germline V gene are SGHRS and YFSETQ. CDR3 amino acids: CASSSTSGGGTDTQYF. The CDR3 DNA is TGCGCCAGCAGCTCCACTAGCGGGGGTGGCACAGATACGCAGTATTTT.

The chain has TRBV28 and TRBJ1-5; the D gene is possibly TRBD1 (5 bases). Germline V gives CDR1 MDHEN, CDR2 SYDVKM. Trimming took 4 bases from V and 2 from J, leaving 12 bases between them. CDR3 length equals 15 residues. As DNA, the CDR3 is TGTGCCAGCAGTTCGGGGGTTCGGGGCAATCAGCCCCAGCATTTT. Translating it yields CASSSGVRGNQPQHF. Full variable domain (missing parts from reference TRBV28 and TRBJ1-5): DVKVTQSSRYLVKRTGEKVFLECVQDMDHENMFWYRQDPGLGLRLIYFSYDVKMKEKGDIPEGYSVSREKKERFSLILESASTNQTSMYLCASSSGVRGNQPQHFGDGTRLSIL.

The chain couples TRBV6-4 to TRBJ2-3; D is unclear. The CDR3 has 14 amino acids. CDR1 is MRHNA and CDR2 is SNTAGT in the germline V gene. The V end was cut by 0 bases, the J end by 8 bases, with 12 bases between. The CDR3 is CASSDSLTAVTQYF. In nucleotides, the CDR3 is TGTGCCAGCAGTGACTCGTTAACAGCAGTTACGCAGTATTTT.

The rearrangement joins TRBV2 to TRBJ1-5; D might be TRBD1 (5 bases). The CDR3 totals 13 residues. Germline V lookup: CDR1 SNHLY, CDR2 FYNNEI. The V and J ends lost 6 bases and 2 bases respectively, with 8 bases between them. This CDR3 reads CASRAGGNQPQHF. The CDR3 DNA reads as TGTGCCAGCAGGGCGGGGGGCAATCAGCCCCAGCATTTT.

The chain is built from TRBV10-3 and TRBJ2-7; D ambiguous. The germline V gene has CDR1 ENHRY and CDR2 SYGVKD. This CDR3 is 15 amino acids long. V was clipped by 0 bases and J by 2 bases, with 11 bases between them. CDR3 nucleotides: TGTGCCATCAGTGAGTCCGACCACGCGGCCTACGAGCAGTACTTC. Its protein is CAISESDHAAYEQYF.